A selection of T cell receptor beta chains follows, all from one sample in a study of blood T cells in healthy people across ages. TCRdb re-called the 5' RACE reads with MiXCR, one entry per CDR3 protein. The data contain 650,000 or so distinct CDR3 sequences, over 40% of them singletons. The sample was blood. The receptors originated from a woman of 80 years or more in good health. Both conserved end residues are part of each CDR3. The D gene is left open where the match is weak. Clone size is stated in some rows and not others, as once, few, many or a class when expanded.

NA,NA,TRBV3-1,TRBJ2-7,12,CASSQIRGEQYF,TGTGCCAGCAGCCAAATCCGGGGAGAGCAGTACTTC
few,TRBD2,TRBV6-2/TRBV6-3,TRBJ2-1,14,CASTSGRSHNEQFF,TGTGCCAGCACAAGCGGGAGATCCCACAATGAGCAGTTCTTC
few,NA,TRBV28,TRBJ1-5,15,CASTLPAVLNQPQHF,TGTGCCAGCACCTTGCCGGCAGTCCTCAATCAGCCCCAGCATTTT
many,TRBD2,TRBV20-1,TRBJ2-1,15,CSASPSGGPYNEQFF,TGCAGTGCTAGTCCTAGCGGGGGCCCCTACAATGAGCAGTTCTTC
many,TRBD2,TRBV30,TRBJ2-1,16,CASIKPGTSAYNEQFF,TGTGCCTCCATCAAACCCGGGACTAGCGCATACAATGAGCAGTTCTTC
NA,TRBD2,TRBV10-3,TRBJ2-1,16,CAIKGSGGSGYDEQFF,TGTGCCATCAAAGGTAGCGGGGGCTCGGGCTACGATGAGCAGTTCTTC
NA,NA,TRBV5-1,TRBJ2-7,14,CASSFDPNSYEQYF,TGCGCCAGCAGCTTCGATCCTAATTCCTACGAGCAGTACTTC
NA,TRBD1,TRBV7-2,TRBJ2-3,16,CASSLVRTGVTDTQYF,TGTGCCAGCAGCTTAGTTAGGACAGGGGTCACAGATACGCAGTATTTT
NA,TRBD2,TRBV28,TRBJ2-5,17,CASRPYPGLAGKETQYF,TGTGCCAGCAGACCTTATCCGGGACTAGCGGGGAAAGAGACCCAGTACTTC
NA,NA,TRBV6-1,TRBJ2-5,16,CASSEAAGGLKKAQYF,TGTGCCAGCAGTGAAGCGGCCGGCGGGCTTAAGAAGGCCCAGTACTTC
NA,NA,TRBV6-6,TRBJ2-6,15,CASYPQPSGANVLTF,TGTGCCAGCTACCCCCAACCCTCTGGGGCCAACGTCCTGACTTTC
NA,TRBD2,TRBV20-1,TRBJ2-3,17,CSAPPRTSGGYTDTQYF,TGCAGTGCCCCCCCTCGTACTAGCGGGGGTTACACAGATACGCAGTATTTT
NA,NA,TRBV5-1,TRBJ2-2,15,CASSLGGLSAGELFF,TGCGCCAGCAGCTTGGGGGGCCTCTCCGCCGGGGAGCTGTTTTTT
NA,NA,TRBV10-1,TRBJ2-1,15,CASSPPEGGYGEQFF,TGCGCCAGCAGCCCACCGGAGGGGGGGTACGGTGAGCAGTTCTTC
many,TRBD1,TRBV5-1,TRBJ2-3,16,CASSPGTATSTDTQYF,TGCGCCAGCAGCCCCGGGACAGCTACTAGCACAGATACGCAGTATTTT
few,TRBD1,TRBV12-3/TRBV12-4,TRBJ1-2,18,CASSPGWSGGTINYGYTF,TGTGCCAGCAGTCCGGGGTGGTCAGGGGGCACAATTAACTATGGCTACACCTTC
NA,NA,TRBV5-5,TRBJ2-7,14,CASSSADGPYEQYF,TGTGCCAGCAGCTCGGCGGACGGCCCCTACGAGCAGTACTTC
NA,TRBD2,TRBV20-1,TRBJ2-7,15,CSATSRSGTINEQYF,TGCAGTGCTACCTCGAGGAGCGGGACCATTAATGAGCAGTACTTC
NA,NA,TRBV6-1,TRBJ2-7,14,CASSAGVGPYEQYF,TGTGCCAGCAGCGCCGGGGTAGGCCCCTACGAGCAGTACTTC
NA,TRBD1,TRBV20-1,TRBJ2-1,13,CSAPSGDRKEQFF,TGCAGTGCTCCCTCGGGGGACAGGAAGGAGCAGTTCTTC
NA,NA,TRBV7-2,TRBJ1-1,13,CASSWGPYTEAFF,TGTGCCAGCAGCTGGGGACCCTACACTGAAGCTTTCTTT
few,TRBD2,TRBV29-1,TRBJ2-7,14,CSVVAGGRGYEQYF,TGCAGCGTTGTAGCGGGAGGTCGGGGCTACGAGCAGTACTTC
NA,TRBD1,TRBV3-1,TRBJ1-4,20,CASSQGPGQGSIATNEKLFF,TGTGCCAGCAGCCAAGGTCCGGGACAGGGGAGTATCGCGACTAATGAAAAACTGTTTTTT
NA,NA,TRBV4-3,TRBJ2-7,13,CASSHGVTYEQYF,TGCGCCAGCAGCCATGGGGTCACCTACGAGCAGTACTTC
many,TRBD1,TRBV20-1,TRBJ2-4,13,CSAPGQGENIQYF,TGCAGTGCTCCGGGACAGGGGGAAAACATTCAGTACTTC
NA,TRBD2,TRBV2,TRBJ2-7,14,CASRAGLALHEQYF,TGTGCCAGCCGTGCGGGACTAGCACTCCACGAGCAGTACTTC
NA,NA,TRBV29-1,TRBJ1-6,14,CSVAYGAKNSPLHF,TGCAGCGTTGCATATGGTGCAAAAAATTCACCCCTCCACTTT
NA,TRBD2,TRBV18,TRBJ2-1,16,CASSLIAGESYNEQFF,TGTGCCAGCTCACTAATAGCGGGGGAGTCCTACAATGAGCAGTTCTTC
NA,NA,TRBV6-6,TRBJ2-1,14,CASSYWTAPWEQFF,TGTGCCAGCAGTTATTGGACAGCCCCGTGGGAGCAGTTCTTC
NA,NA,TRBV4-1,TRBJ2-4,17,CASSPGLSTGAGNIQYF,TGCGCCAGCAGCCCTGGCTTGTCGACGGGGGCTGGAAACATTCAGTACTTC
once,NA,TRBV2,TRBJ2-7,13,CASRDSSSGEQYF,TGTGCCAGCCGGGACTCCTCTTCTGGCGAGCAGTACTTC
NA,NA,TRBV6-2/TRBV6-3,TRBJ2-7,12,CASRKPSYEQYF,TGTGCCAGCAGGAAGCCCTCCTACGAGCAGTACTTC
NA,TRBD2,TRBV20-1,TRBJ2-3,18,CSARGGTSGSSRTDTQYF,TGCAGTGCGAGAGGCGGGACTAGCGGGAGCTCTCGCACAGATACGCAGTATTTT
many,NA,TRBV7-2,TRBJ2-7,15,CASSLDPGPPYEQYF,TGTGCCAGCAGCTTAGACCCAGGGCCCCCCTACGAGCAGTACTTC
NA,NA,TRBV20-1,TRBJ1-2,14,CSAQPGHRNYGYTF,TGCAGTGCACAACCGGGACACCGGAACTATGGCTACACCTTC
NA,NA,TRBV2,TRBJ2-7,13,CASSGTGNYEQYF,TGTGCCAGCAGTGGGACTGGTAATTACGAGCAGTACTTC
NA,NA,TRBV6-5,TRBJ2-2,14,CASSSREGTGELFF,TGTGCCAGCAGCTCTAGGGAAGGCACCGGGGAGCTGTTTTTT
few,NA,TRBV4-1,TRBJ1-3,13,CASSQGAGNTIYF,TGCGCCAGCAGCCAAGGAGCTGGAAACACCATATATTTT
NA,NA,TRBV3-1,TRBJ2-1,15,CASSQGSGPRGEQFF,TGTGCCAGCAGCCAAGGTTCGGGGCCCCGGGGAGAGCAGTTCTTC
NA,NA,TRBV5-1,TRBJ1-4,14,CASSLDTGSEKLFF,TGCGCCAGCAGCTTGGACACGGGCTCGGAAAAACTGTTTTTT
NA,NA,TRBV6-6,TRBJ2-5,15,CASSYERQGGKTQYF,TGTGCCAGCAGTTACGAAAGACAGGGCGGGAAGACCCAGTACTTC
NA,TRBD1,TRBV10-3,TRBJ1-5,15,CAISPNRQGTQPQHF,TGTGCCATCAGTCCCAACCGACAGGGGACGCAGCCCCAGCATTTT